This T cell receptor beta chain emerged from a study (dated by TCRdb to the mid-2010s). Notes on the research overall: The study tested whether tumor-infiltrating Tregs in breast cancer are recruited from blood Tregs or converted in situ from other CD4+ T cell subsets.

Comment on this clonotype: What antigen it recognizes has not been identified. No quality values exist for individual bases; no much larger clone is one base distant.

General findings and caveats noted by the study authors: Validation in the larger cohort was restricted to a single TCR beta V-J rearrangement rather than whole repertoires. The TCR alpha and beta sequences of tumor-infiltrating Tregs showed the greatest overlap with tumor naive CD4+ T cells, followed by blood naive CD4+ T cells. The TCR gene usage of tumor memory CD4+ T cells clustered together with blood and lymph node memory CD4+ cells and with lymph node naive CD4+ cells.

Cells that were CD4+CD25+CD127-/low were isolated as Tregs. Tregs, naive and memory CD4+ T cells from tumor, blood and ipsilateral draining lymph nodes of five breast cancer patients underwent full-length TCR alpha and beta sequencing. Tumor tissue and lymph nodes obtained from ipsilateral axillary dissection were perfused with PBS, minced and then digested with collagenase I and hyaluronidase. Sorted cell populations were confirmed by FACS to exceed 90% purity. Full-length TCR variable regions were amplified by 5' RACE PCR using constant-region reverse primers, and then by semi-nested PCR using Nested Universal Primer A. The ReliaPrep RNA Cell Miniprep System was used to extract total RNA, which was then reverse transcribed into 5'RACE-ready cDNA with the SMARTer RACE 5'/3' Kit. An Illumina MiSeq was used to sequence the full-length TCR alpha and beta libraries, which had been barcoded with multiplex adaptors. Per the original workflow: Sequencing data were pooled across the five patients for each of nine subset-tissue groups and compared by unsupervised clustering of TCR gene usage. Repertoire similarity was calculated with the Morisita-Horn index, weighting shared sequences by their contribution to each repertoire. The public reads were quality trimmed at Q25 with fastp and then assembled into clones with MiXCR by TCRdb, keeping productive beta chains. Every CDR3 protein is listed once, alongside the most common genes and DNA of its rows. The V and J calls here are based on TCRdb, not the publication. The sample table lists about 12,000 distinct CDR3 sequences, 51% of them with a count of one. Clones ranked in the top ten supply around 12% of the sample.

There are 15 amino acids in the CDR3, from cysteine to phenylalanine inclusive. The read is trimmed to its CDR3 DNA, 45 bases read in frame from base 1. V sheds 0 bases and J sheds 0 bases, leaving 9 bases between their ends. For CDR1 and CDR2, the germline V gene lists SGHRS and YFSETQ. This sequence originates from a female donor with breast cancer. The sequenced sample consisted of tumor-infiltrating Tregs sorted from the breast tumor. The V and J segments used are TRBV5-1 and TRBJ2-5; the D segment is perhaps TRBD1 or TRBD2, each sharing 5 matched bases. The nucleotide sequence is TGCGCCAGCAGCTTGGCCGGGGCCAACCAAGAGACCCAGTACTTC. Its translation is CASSLAGANQETQYF.